This note documents a single T cell receptor (beta chain) sequence. What it binds is unknown. The V gene's germline CDR1 is SGHDN and CDR2 FVKESK. The V gene end was trimmed by 0 bases and the J gene end by 9 bases; junction bases not matched to a gene: 5. The CDR3 sequence is 15 residues long. The data belong to a study of naive and memory T cell subsets. Two oligonucleotides, mixed equimolar, formed the beta constant-region primer covering TRBC1 and TRBC2. Ligated cDNA was amplified by four rounds of PCR with nested alpha and beta constant-region primers and SP2. TCRdb re-analysed the UMI-ligation and nested PCR reads in MiXCR, keeping a single row per CDR3 protein. The data show roughly 150,000 distinct CDR3 sequences, with roughly 22% seen just once and roughly 0.1% held by the top ten. Broader study findings: Naive repertoires, especially CD8, held a few larger clonotypes, possibly memory cells re-expressing CD45RA.

Specimen: naive CD4+ T cells from blood. This receptor was taken from a human donor in good health. The chain carries TRBV14 and TRBJ1-4, with TRBD1 identical over 9 bases. This CDR3 reads CASSQDWDRAQKLFF. DNA of the CDR3: TGTGCCAGCAGCCAAGATTGGGACAGGGCCCAAAAACTGTTTTTT. The variable domain in full, with the rest retrieved from reference TRBV14 and TRBJ1-4, is EAGVTQFPSHSVIEKGQTVTLRCDPISGHDNLYWYRRVMGKEIKFLLHFVKESKQDESGMPNNRFLAERTGGTYSTLKVQPAELEDSGVYFCASSQDWDRAQKLFFGSGTQLSVL.